The 22 T cell receptor beta chains given below trace back to one sample, sequenced in a study of blood T cell repertoires in COVID-19. Sequencing was performed with immunoSEQ multiplex PCR; in TCRdb, only in-frame clones are kept and a portion is missing. Among about 300,000 clones, approximately 84% were seen once, and the ten largest hold more than 1.1%. Source material: peripheral blood. These TCRs come from a human donor with COVID-19, enrolled during active disease. The donor label of this sample is uncertain.

This clone was observed a handful of times. The CDR3 DNA is TGTGCCATCAGTGAGTCAAGGGGGGGGGCCACAGATACGCAGTATTTT. Translated, it gives CAISESRGGATDTQYF. The chain couples TRBV10-3 to TRBJ2-3, with a possible D match to TRBD2 (7 bases). CDR1 and CDR2 (germline): ENHRY, SYGVKD. Trimming stripped 0 bases from V and 2 bases from J, with 12 bases between. CDR3 length: 16 residues.

The rearrangement joins TRBV1 to TRBJ2-3; TRBD2 was called by the table and not checked on the DNA. TRBV1 represents a pseudogene. The CDR3 is 15 residues long. The CDR3 here is CTSSQDKRCTDTQYF. The DNA for the CDR3 is TGCACCAGCAGCCAAGATAAACGGTGCACAGATACGCAGTATTTT.

The chain joins TRBV7-2 to TRBJ2-3, with TRBD2 identical over 9 bases. Trimming removed 7 bases from V and 6 bases from J; junction bases left unmatched: 8. Germline assignment: CDR1 SGHTA and CDR2 FQGNSA. The CDR3 is 14 residues long. The CDR3 sequence: CASTYSGRGDTQYF. CDR3 bases: TGTGCCAGCACCTATAGCGGGAGAGGGGATACGCAGTATTTT.

The chain employs TRBV14 and TRBJ2-1, with D maybe TRBD2 (6 bases). With 0 bases removed from V and 5 bases from J, the gap between germline ends came to 14 bases. From germline, CDR1 is SGHDN and CDR2 FVKESK. This CDR3 spans 16 amino acids. CDR3 nucleotides: TGTGCCAGCAGCCAAGAGGTCGGCGGGATAAACAATGAGCAGTTCTTC. Its translation: CASSQEVGGINNEQFF.

The chain couples TRBV30 to TRBJ2-1, with 8 bases fitting TRBD1. The trim removed 5 bases at V and 3 bases at J, leaving 6 bases unmatched. In germline, CDR1 is GTSNPN, CDR2 SVGIG (reference sequence). The length of the CDR3 is 14 residues. The CDR3 region is CAWSSDRDYNEQFF. The CDR3 coding sequence is TGTGCCTGGTCCTCGGACAGGGACTACAATGAGCAGTTCTTC.

Only one count was recorded for this clone. The J gene is TRBJ2-3, the V gene TRBV5-1; unclear D gene. V lost 4 bases and J lost 4, with 10 bases in between. Germline CDR1 and CDR2: SGHRS and YFSETQ. The CDR3 spans 13 residues. CDR3 in DNA: TGCGCCAGCAGCACCCCCGGGTCAGATACGCAGTATTTT. This codes for CASSTPGSDTQYF.

This clone was observed a few times. The chain joins TRBV25-1 to TRBJ1-1; 8 bases are shared with TRBD1. This CDR3 is 14 amino acids long. Germline assignment: CDR1 MGHDK and CDR2 SYGVNS. Losses at the gene ends were 5 bases for V and 1 base for J; bases not matched to a gene: 3. CDR3: CASSKTGANTEAFF. CDR3 nucleotides: TGTGCCAGCAGTAAGACAGGGGCGAACACTGAAGCTTTCTTT.

The chain carries TRBV6-6 and TRBJ2-7; 8 positions match TRBD2. The CDR3 loop spans 15 amino acids. Unmatched junction bases numbered 7, after V lost 5 bases and J lost 1 base. The V gene's germline CDR1 is MNHNY and CDR2 SVGAGI (reference sequence). CDR3 in amino acids: CASSPGGIKSYEQYF. The CDR3 DNA reads as TGTGCCAGCAGTCCGGGAGGGATTAAGTCCTACGAGCAGTACTTC.

The rearrangement links TRBV12-3 or TRBV12-4 to TRBJ1-1, with D unclear. Trimming pared 2 bases from V and 3 bases from J, leaving 7 bases between. CDR3 size: 13 residues. CDR3 nucleotide sequence: TGTGCCAGCAGTTTAATCGGGGACACTGAAGCTTTCTTT. Its protein is CASSLIGDTEAFF.

This clone was seen a single time. This rearrangement joins TRBV30 to TRBJ2-1; the match to TRBD2 covers 11 bases. With 0 bases clipped from V and 10 bases from J, the junction kept 8 bases outside the gene matches. The CDR3 totals 15 residues. Germline V gene lookup returns CDR1 GTSNPN and CDR2 SVGIG (reference sequence). The CDR3 spells CAWSVLAGAPGEQFF. The CDR3 DNA reads as TGTGCCTGGAGTGTACTAGCGGGAGCCCCGGGAGAGCAGTTCTTC.

With respect to this clone: The same CDR3 is also encoded by other DNA sequences in this sample. The V call is TRBV5-1, the J call TRBJ1-1, with 9 bases that match TRBD1. CDR1 and CDR2 (germline): SGHRS, YFSETQ. Trimming at V came to 2 bases and at J to 0 bases, leaving 2 bases not matched to a gene. This CDR3 contains 15 residues. CDR3 amino acids: CASSLGQGMNTEAFF. The CDR3 coding sequence is TGCGCCAGCAGCTTAGGACAGGGGATGAACACTGAAGCTTTCTTT.

The chain uses TRBV5-1 and TRBJ2-3; D possibly corresponds to TRBD1 (6 bases). V was clipped by 0 bases and J by 0 bases, with 11 bases between them. Germline CDR1 is SGHRS and CDR2 is YFSETQ. CDR3 length: 16 amino acids. CDR3 amino acids: CASSLGGGTSTDTQYF. The CDR3 nucleotides are TGCGCCAGCAGCTTGGGTGGGGGCACCAGCACAGATACGCAGTATTTT. Full variable domain (outside the CDR3, taken from reference TRBV5-1 and TRBJ2-3): KAGVTQTPRYLIKTRGQQVTLSCSPISGHRSVSWYQQTPGQGLQFLFEYFSETQRNKGNFPGRFSGRQFSNSRSEMNVSTLELGDSALYLCASSLGGGTSTDTQYFGPGTRLTVL.

This clone was detected a few times. The CDR3, as DNA: TGTGCCAGCCGGGACACCGGTGATGTGGTGACTGAAGCTTTCTTT. As protein: CASRDTGDVVTEAFF. V usage is TRBV28 and J usage is TRBJ1-1, with D perhaps matching TRBD1 (6 bases). The CDR3 is made up of 15 amino acids. V was shortened by 8 bases and J by 5 bases, with 21 bases between the two germline ends. Germline V gene lookup returns CDR1 MDHEN and CDR2 SYDVKM.

The chain employs TRBV28 and TRBJ1-6; D possibly corresponds to TRBD1 (5 bases). Germline loops: CDR1 MDHEN, CDR2 SYDVKM. Between the trimmed V and J ends, which lost 3 bases and 7 bases, there was a span of 19 bases. The CDR3 runs 17 residues. CDR3 sequence: CASSFGLDSFNNSPLHF. CDR3 sequence (DNA): TGTGCCAGCAGTTTTGGGTTAGACAGTTTTAACAATTCACCCCTCCACTTT.

This clone was recorded once. The chain joins TRBV2 to TRBJ1-6, with 7 bases lining up with TRBD1. The CDR3 runs to 14 residues. Looked up from germline, CDR1 is SNHLY and CDR2 is FYNNEI. The ends lost 8 bases at V and 10 bases at J; junction bases unmatched: 11. The CDR3 protein is CASGTGVGFSPLHF. The DNA of the CDR3 is TGTGCCAGCGGAACAGGGGTCGGATTCTCACCCCTCCACTTT.

This chain links TRBV5-1 with TRBJ2-5; 12 bases align to TRBD2. V shed 3 bases and J 2 bases; nucleotides not matched to a gene: 2. Germline loops: CDR1 SGHRS, CDR2 YFSETQ. This CDR3 spans 15 amino acids. The CDR3 loop is CASSSGLAGQETQYF. CDR3 nucleotides: TGCGCCAGCAGCTCCGGACTAGCGGGGCAAGAGACCCAGTACTTC. Using reference TRBV5-1 and TRBJ2-5 for the parts outside the CDR3, the full variable domain is KAGVTQTPRYLIKTRGQQVTLSCSPISGHRSVSWYQQTPGQGLQFLFEYFSETQRNKGNFPGRFSGRQFSNSRSEMNVSTLELGDSALYLCASSSGLAGQETQYFGPGTRLLVL.

The chain joins TRBV9 to TRBJ1-4; 8 bases agree with TRBD1. This CDR3 is built from 16 residues. Trimming at V came to 0 bases and at J to 11 bases, leaving 12 bases not matched to a gene. Per the germline V gene, CDR1 is SGDLS and CDR2 is YYNGEE. CDR3 residues: CASSVAAPGTGTKLFF. Written as DNA, the CDR3 is TGTGCCAGCAGCGTAGCTGCCCCCGGGACAGGAACTAAACTGTTTTTT.

The CDR3 DNA is TGCGCCAGCAGCTTGAGTACAACGAACACTGAAGCTTTCTTT. Residues: CASSLSTTNTEAFF. The gene calls are TRBV5-1 and TRBJ1-1, with D hard to call. This CDR3 spans 14 amino acids. V was trimmed by 1 base and J by 1 base, leaving 8 bases between them. Germline V gene lookup returns CDR1 SGHRS and CDR2 YFSETQ. Variable domain in full (rest from reference TRBV5-1 and TRBJ1-1): KAGVTQTPRYLIKTRGQQVTLSCSPISGHRSVSWYQQTPGQGLQFLFEYFSETQRNKGNFPGRFSGRQFSNSRSEMNVSTLELGDSALYLCASSLSTTNTEAFFGQGTRLTVV.

V usage is TRBV18 and J usage is TRBJ2-5; 7 nucleotides line up with TRBD2. CDR1 and CDR2 from the germline V gene are KGHSH and LQKENI. The CDR3 length is 15 residues. J lost 2 bases, V lost 3 bases, and 6 bases had no gene match. The DNA for the CDR3 is TGTGCCAGCTCACCTCTGTTGGGGGGGCAAGAGACCCAGTACTTC. It translates to CASSPLLGGQETQYF.

The chain is built from TRBV6-5 and TRBJ2-7; a weak D match, TRBD2 (5 bases). Germline-derived CDR1 and CDR2 are MNHEY and SVGAGI. This CDR3 is 14 amino acids long. V dropped 6 bases and J dropped 5 bases, with 17 bases sitting between them. Here the CDR3 reads CASSAGEPRNEQYF. Written as DNA, the CDR3 is TGTGCCAGCAGCGCGGGTGAGCCAAGGAACGAGCAGTACTTC.

This rearrangement joins TRBV20-1 to TRBJ1-3, with 7 bases lining up with TRBD1. With V trimmed by 3 bases and J by 0 bases, 8 bases remained unmatched. The CDR3 is 16 residues long. Germline V gene sequence: CDR1 DFQATT, CDR2 SNEGSKA (reference sequence). Here the CDR3 reads CSASGWDSYSGNTIYF. The CDR3 region has the DNA TGCAGTGCTAGTGGATGGGACAGCTACTCTGGAAACACCATATATTTT.

The chain uses TRBV19 and TRBJ1-5, with 10 bases fitting TRBD1. The germline CDR1 and CDR2 sequences are LNHDA and SQIVND (reference sequence). With V trimmed by 2 bases and J by 6 bases, 4 bases remained unmatched. The CDR3 is 15 amino acids. The CDR3 reads CASSIRDRGGQPQHF. The DNA for the CDR3 is TGTGCCAGTAGTATAAGGGACAGGGGCGGTCAGCCCCAGCATTTT. Together with reference TRBV19 and TRBJ1-5, the CDR3 gives the full variable domain: DGGITQSPKYLFRKEGQNVTLSCEQNLNHDAMYWYRQDPGQGLRLIYYSQIVNDFQKGDIAEGYSVSREKKESFPLTVTSAQKNPTAFYLCASSIRDRGGQPQHFGDGTRLSIL.